This T cell receptor beta chain stems from a study of blood T cell repertoires in COVID-19. The assay was immunoSEQ multiplex PCR, and TCRdb's table has in-frame clones only and misses some. In the table there are under 450,000 clones, approximately 89% of which are singletons. This CDR3 spans 16 amino acids. Sequencing input: peripheral blood. The sequence derives from a woman aged 50 to 60 with COVID-19, enrolled during active disease. V usage is TRBV21-1 and J usage is TRBJ2-3; the table's TRBD1 call for D was not verified on the DNA. TRBV21-1 is a pseudogene locus. CDR3 DNA: TGTGCCAGCAGCAAAGATAGGGACAGGGGAACAGATACGCAGTATTTT. Its translation: CASSKDRDRGTDTQYF.